These 32 T cell receptor beta chains were sequenced from one sample in a study of blood T cell repertoires in COVID-19. TCRdb's copy holds only in-frame clones and misses some; the assay was immunoSEQ multiplex PCR. The sample lists around 100,000 clones, approximately 88% occurring once. The sequencing sample was made of peripheral blood. The receptors stem from a man in his sixties with COVID-19, enrolled during active disease.

DNA of the CDR3: TGTGCCAGCAGGCGTGACAGGGGCGATAACTATGGCTACACCTTC. Translated, it gives CASRRDRGDNYGYTF. The chain couples TRBV4-2 to TRBJ1-2, with 8 bases that match TRBD1. J lost 1 base, V lost 6 bases, and 7 bases had no gene match. The CDR3 length is 15 residues. Germline V gives CDR1 LGHNA, CDR2 YNFKEQ.

V is TRBV9 and J is TRBJ2-2, with D maybe TRBD1 (5 bases). The length of the CDR3 is 14 residues. V was trimmed by 3 bases and J by 1 base, leaving 7 bases between them. Looked up from germline, CDR1 is SGDLS and CDR2 is YYNGEE. This CDR3 reads CASSARENTGELFF. CDR3 in DNA: TGTGCCAGCAGCGCCAGGGAGAACACCGGGGAGCTGTTTTTT.

For the CDR3, the DNA is TGTGCCAGCTCACCACCGAACAGTCCAGGGGCGACCGGTGGCTACACCTTC. Protein product: CASSPPNSPGATGGYTF. J is TRBJ1-2 and V is TRBV18; D may be TRBD1 (6 bases). Germline V lookup: CDR1 KGHSH, CDR2 LQKENI. The CDR3 loop spans 17 amino acids. Trimming stripped 0 bases from V and 7 bases from J, with 21 bases between.

This chain links TRBV28 with TRBJ2-5; a possible D gene is TRBD2 (5 bases). The V gene's germline CDR1 is MDHEN and CDR2 SYDVKM. The CDR3 is 11 amino acids. The CDR3 spells CRGSGGETQYF. The CDR3 DNA sequence: TGTCGAGGGTCCGGCGGGGAGACCCAGTACTTC. Complete variable domain (other parts from reference TRBV28 and TRBJ2-5): DVKVTQSSRYLVKRTGEKVFLECVQDMDHENMFWYRQDPGLGLRLIYFSYDVKMKEKGDIPEGYSVSREKKERFSLILESASTNQTSMYLCRGSGGETQYFGPGTRLLVL.

This clone was seen only once. The V gene is TRBV7-9, the J gene TRBJ2-3; D may be TRBD1 (7 bases). V gave up 4 bases and J gave up 0 bases, with 14 bases separating them. Germline-derived CDR1 and CDR2 are SEHNR and FQNEAQ (reference sequence). CDR3 length: 16 amino acids. CDR3 nucleotides: TGTGCCAGCAGCTCCGCAGGGGGAGGTAGCACAGATACGCAGTATTTT. It translates to CASSSAGGGSTDTQYF.

This clone was detected once. CDR3 loop: CASSVGAGGGTGELFF. The CDR3, as DNA: TGTGCCAGCAGCGTAGGAGCGGGAGGCGGCACCGGGGAGCTGTTTTTT. The chain is built from TRBV9 and TRBJ2-2, with 9 nucleotides matching TRBD2. The germline gives CDR1 SGDLS, CDR2 YYNGEE. This CDR3 contains 16 residues. V was clipped by 0 bases and J by 4 bases; unmatched bases: 4.

This sequence joins TRBV10-1 and TRBJ2-7; TRBD1 agrees at 7 bases. The CDR3 has 15 residues. V was clipped by 3 bases and J by 6 bases; unmatched bases: 11. Germline CDR1 reads WNHNN; CDR2 reads SYGVQD (reference sequence). CDR3: CASSEGGSRDSEQYF. The CDR3 DNA follows: TGCGCCAGCAGTGAAGGGGGCTCAAGAGACAGCGAGCAGTACTTC.

The chain employs TRBV6-5 and TRBJ1-5, with no clear D. Germline assignment: CDR1 MNHEY and CDR2 SVGAGI. Deletions cut 0 bases from V and 4 bases from J, with 4 bases between. The CDR3 extends over 13 amino acids. The CDR3 loop is CASSYSSNQPQHF. DNA of the CDR3: TGTGCCAGCAGTTACTCGTCGAATCAGCCCCAGCATTTT.

The chain uses TRBV7-9 and TRBJ2-7, with 7 bases identical to TRBD2. V shed 4 bases, J shed 3 bases, and the junction held 12 bases outside the gene matches. Per the germline V gene, CDR1 is SEHNR and CDR2 is FQNEAQ (reference sequence). The CDR3 is 16 residues long. The CDR3 DNA reads TGTGCCAGCAGCTCCCCGAGGGGACGGGACTACTACGAGCAGTACTTC. It specifies CASSSPRGRDYYEQYF.

The chain joins TRBV6-6 to TRBJ2-2; D unresolved. CDR1 and CDR2 (germline): MNHNY, SVGAGI (reference sequence). The CDR3 length is 13 residues. Trimming removed 3 bases at V and 4 bases at J, with 6 bases between. This CDR3 reads CASSYRGTGELFF. CDR3 bases: TGTGCCAGCAGTTATCGCGGCACCGGGGAGCTGTTTTTT.

The chain couples TRBV5-1 to TRBJ2-5; D is ambiguous. Germline values: CDR1 SGHRS, CDR2 YFSETQ. This CDR3 has 14 residues. V lost 3 bases to trimming and J lost 1 base, with 10 bases between them. CDR3 region: CASSSQTSQETQYF. The DNA for the CDR3 is TGCGCCAGCAGCTCACAGACATCCCAAGAGACCCAGTACTTC.

The chain recombines TRBV11-1 with TRBJ2-7, with TRBD2 identical over 10 bases. The CDR3 length is 13 residues. V was clipped by 7 bases and J by 5 bases; unmatched bases: 5. Per germline, CDR1 SGHAT and CDR2 FQDESV (reference sequence). The CDR3 nucleotides read TGTGCCAGCAACGGACTAGCGGAAAACGAGCAGTACTTC. It codes for CASNGLAENEQYF.

This chain uses TRBV11-2 with TRBJ2-7; a possible D gene is TRBD2 (6 bases). Germline V lookup: CDR1 SGHAT, CDR2 FQNNGV. Trimming took off 1 base at V and 6 bases at J, with 10 bases between the two ends. The CDR3 runs 13 residues. CDR3 DNA: TGTGCCAGCAGCTTAGCGGGGGAGGTCGAGCAGTACTTC. It specifies CASSLAGEVEQYF.

The chain joins TRBV4-2 to TRBJ1-4; D gene uncertain. Trimming left V 1 base short and J 0 bases short, with 6 bases between. The CDR3 sequence is 15 residues long. The germline CDR1 and CDR2 sequences are LGHNA and YNFKEQ. The CDR3 loop reads CASSQALATNEKLFF. The CDR3 DNA sequence: TGTGCCAGCAGCCAAGCCTTAGCAACTAATGAAAAACTGTTTTTT.

The J gene is TRBJ1-6, the V gene TRBV29-1; D is unresolved. The CDR3 is 14 residues long. From germline, CDR1 is SQVTM and CDR2 ANQGSEA. Trimming left V 4 bases short and J 5 bases short, with 12 bases between. The CDR3 DNA sequence: TGCAGCGTTGCTGAGTCCTTTGATAATTCACCCCTCCACTTT. As protein: CSVAESFDNSPLHF.

The genes are TRBV30 and TRBJ2-1; D perhaps matches TRBD2 (6 bases). Trimming took off 4 bases at V and 4 bases at J, with 14 bases between the two ends. Per the germline V gene, CDR1 is GTSNPN and CDR2 is SVGIG (reference sequence). The CDR3 runs 14 residues. DNA for the CDR3: TGTGCCTGGACCGGGGCGGGGAGTTACAATGAGCAGTTCTTC. Amino acids: CAWTGAGSYNEQFF.

This sequence joins TRBV19 and TRBJ1-1; D unresolved. The V end lost 4 bases, the J end lost 0 bases, and 6 bases lay between the germline ends. Germline-derived CDR1 and CDR2 are LNHDA and SQIVND (reference sequence). The CDR3 runs 13 residues. For the CDR3, the DNA is TGTGCCAGTAGTAATCAGGTGAACACTGAAGCTTTCTTT. Amino acid sequence: CASSNQVNTEAFF. The complete variable domain, with remaining parts taken from reference TRBV19 and TRBJ1-1, reads DGGITQSPKYLFRKEGQNVTLSCEQNLNHDAMYWYRQDPGQGLRLIYYSQIVNDFQKGDIAEGYSVSREKKESFPLTVTSAQKNPTAFYLCASSNQVNTEAFFGQGTRLTVV.

As to this clone: The same CDR3 also results from other DNA sequences found in this sample. The J gene is TRBJ2-1, the V gene TRBV5-1; the match to TRBD2 covers 12 bases. V trimming: 0 bases; J trimming: 7 bases; junction bases outside the gene matches: 2. This CDR3 spans 15 amino acids. Germline assignment: CDR1 SGHRS and CDR2 YFSETQ. In DNA, the CDR3 is TGCGCCAGCAGCTTGGAGCTAGCGGGAGGGAATGAGCAGTTCTTC. Protein sequence: CASSLELAGGNEQFF.

The gene calls are TRBV11-3 and TRBJ2-3, with TRBD2 identical over 12 bases. Germline CDR1 is SGHNT and CDR2 is YENEEA. CDR3 length: 16 residues. V lost 3 bases, J lost 6 bases, and 7 bases stayed unmatched. CDR3 sequence reads: CASSLGLAGAADTQYF. The DNA of the CDR3 is TGTGCCAGCAGCTTGGGACTAGCGGGTGCCGCGGATACGCAGTATTTT.

The chain uses TRBV2 and TRBJ1-6; 7 bases fit TRBD1. The germline gives CDR1 SNHLY, CDR2 FYNNEI. This CDR3 has 15 residues. The junction had 7 bases not matched to a gene; V was cut back by 2 bases and J by 9 bases. The CDR3, as DNA: TGTGCCAGCAGTGAATGGAAGGACAGGTCTTCACCCCTCCACTTT. Its translation is CASSEWKDRSSPLHF.

This clone was found once. The chain recombines TRBV18 with TRBJ2-5; D is possibly TRBD2 (6 bases). Trimming left V 6 bases short and J 5 bases short, with 13 bases between. The V gene's germline CDR1 is KGHSH and CDR2 LQKENI. The CDR3 consists of 13 residues. This CDR3 is CASSSLGGETQYF. CDR3 nucleotide sequence: TGTGCCAGCTCGTCACTAGGAGGGGAGACCCAGTACTTC.

The J gene is TRBJ2-7, the V gene TRBV20-1; weak D call: TRBD1 (5 bases). This CDR3 comprises 11 residues. Germline CDR1 is DFQATT and CDR2 is SNEGSKA (reference sequence). V was pared by 5 bases and J by 4 bases, with 9 bases between. The CDR3 nucleotides are TGCAGTGCTCCCCAGGGTTACGAGCAGTACTTC. Residues: CSAPQGYEQYF.

The chain joins TRBV5-1 to TRBJ2-5; D possibly corresponds to TRBD2 (6 bases). Trimming removed 4 bases at V and 4 bases at J, with 17 bases between. CDR1 is SGHRS and CDR2 is YFSETQ in the germline V gene. The CDR3 consists of 15 residues. The CDR3 nucleotides are TGCGCCAGCAGCCCCCGGGAGCTGAGGATAGAGACCCAGTACTTC. Its protein product is CASSPRELRIETQYF.

This sequence joins TRBV7-2 and TRBJ2-1; 9 bases are a match to TRBD2. CDR1 and CDR2 from the germline V gene are SGHTA and FQGNSA. The CDR3 consists of 15 residues. The trim removed 5 bases at V and 4 bases at J, leaving 6 bases unmatched. The chain's CDR3 is CASSRIAGDYNEQFF. The CDR3 nucleotides read TGTGCCAGCAGCCGTATAGCGGGGGATTACAATGAGCAGTTCTTC.

The chain combines TRBV19 with TRBJ2-1; 9 bases fit TRBD2. After removal of 9 bases from V and 6 bases from J, the junction contained 9 bases not matched to a gene. The CDR3 runs to 14 residues. Germline CDR1 LNHDA, CDR2 SQIVND (reference sequence). The CDR3 region is CASGGGRASNEQFF. The CDR3 bases are TGTGCCAGCGGGGGCGGGAGGGCCTCCAATGAGCAGTTCTTC.

The gene calls are TRBV6-5 and TRBJ2-1; D possibly corresponds to TRBD1 (6 bases). CDR3 size: 13 residues. V was cut by 2 bases and J by 6 bases, with 8 bases left in between. Germline assignment: CDR1 MNHEY and CDR2 SVGAGI. CDR3 nucleotide sequence: TGTGCCAGCAGTTACAGAGGGGGCAATGAGCAGTTCTTC. It yields the protein CASSYRGGNEQFF.

V and J are TRBV5-1 and TRBJ1-2, with 9 positions matching TRBD1. The CDR3 covers 18 residues. Germline CDR1 is SGHRS and CDR2 is YFSETQ. J gave up 4 bases and V 4 bases, and 17 bases lay outside the gene matches. CDR3 protein: CASSPGQGTYTYFYGYTF. CDR3 sequence (DNA): TGCGCCAGCAGCCCAGGACAGGGGACTTACACCTACTTCTATGGCTACACCTTC. Full variable domain (rest looked up from reference TRBV5-1 and TRBJ1-2): KAGVTQTPRYLIKTRGQQVTLSCSPISGHRSVSWYQQTPGQGLQFLFEYFSETQRNKGNFPGRFSGRQFSNSRSEMNVSTLELGDSALYLCASSPGQGTYTYFYGYTFGSGTRLTVV.

The chain joins TRBV30 to TRBJ1-5; 7 bases fit TRBD1. V lost 1 base and J lost 2; bases outside the gene matches: 11. The CDR3 length is 17 residues. Germline CDR1 and CDR2: GTSNPN and SVGIG (reference sequence). CDR3 residues: CAWSGDRLNTGNQPQHF. CDR3 coding DNA: TGTGCCTGGAGTGGGGACAGACTTAATACGGGCAATCAGCCCCAGCATTTT.

The chain couples TRBV10-3 to TRBJ2-2, with TRBD2 identical over 7 bases. CDR1 is ENHRY and CDR2 is SYGVKD in the germline V gene. J gave up 1 base and V 2 bases, and 10 bases lay outside the gene matches. The CDR3 runs to 18 residues. CDR3 sequence: CAISETGGEFWNTGELFF. DNA for the CDR3: TGTGCCATCAGTGAGACTGGGGGGGAGTTTTGGAACACCGGGGAGCTGTTTTTT.

The rearrangement links TRBV11-3 to TRBJ2-4, with D possibly TRBD1 on 5 matching bases. The V and J ends lost 2 bases and 4 bases respectively, with 12 bases between them. The germline V gene has CDR1 SGHNT and CDR2 YENEEA. CDR3 size: 15 residues. The CDR3 DNA follows: TGTGCCAGCAGCTTAAGGGGTGTGGGGAAAAACATTCAGTACTTC. Amino acids: CASSLRGVGKNIQYF. The variable domain in full, completed from reference TRBV11-3 and TRBJ2-4, reads EAGVVQSPRYKIIEKKQPVAFWCNPISGHNTLYWYLQNLGQGPELLIRYENEEAVDDSQLPKDRFSAERLKGVDSTLKIQPAELGDSAVYLCASSLRGVGKNIQYFGAGTRLSVL.

Written as DNA, the CDR3 is TGTGCCAGCAGCCCCGACATAGGAAGCGGCTATGGCTACACCTTC. It yields the protein CASSPDIGSGYGYTF. V and J are TRBV14 and TRBJ1-2, with no clear D. CDR3 length equals 15 residues. The ends were cut back, 4 bases at V and 4 bases at J, with 16 bases in the middle. Germline values: CDR1 SGHDN, CDR2 FVKESK.

The chain couples TRBV7-9 to TRBJ2-2, with TRBD1 as a possible D gene (5 bases). The CDR3 is 12 residues long. The germline V gene has CDR1 SEHNR and CDR2 FQNEAQ (reference sequence). With 5 bases removed from V and 5 bases from J, the gap between germline ends came to 6 bases. The CDR3 bases are TGTGCCAGCAGCCCAGGGACCGGGGAGCTGTTTTTT. Protein sequence: CASSPGTGELFF.